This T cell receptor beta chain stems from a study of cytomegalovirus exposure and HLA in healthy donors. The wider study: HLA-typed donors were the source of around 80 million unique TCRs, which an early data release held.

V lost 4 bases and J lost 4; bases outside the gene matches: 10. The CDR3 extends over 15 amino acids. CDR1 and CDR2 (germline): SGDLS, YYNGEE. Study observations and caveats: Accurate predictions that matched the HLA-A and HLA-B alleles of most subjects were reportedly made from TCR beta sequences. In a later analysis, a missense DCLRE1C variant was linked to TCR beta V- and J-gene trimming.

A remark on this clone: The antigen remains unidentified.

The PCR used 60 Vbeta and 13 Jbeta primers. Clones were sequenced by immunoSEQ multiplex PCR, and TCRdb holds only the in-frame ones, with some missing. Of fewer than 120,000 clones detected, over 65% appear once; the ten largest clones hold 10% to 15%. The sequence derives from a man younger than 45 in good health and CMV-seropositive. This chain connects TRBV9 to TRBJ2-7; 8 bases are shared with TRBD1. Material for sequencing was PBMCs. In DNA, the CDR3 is TGTGCCAGCAGCCCCCGGGCCAGGGGGCCATACGAGCAGTACTTC. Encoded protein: CASSPRARGPYEQYF.